These T cell receptor beta chains were read from a single sample in a study of T cells in Graves' hyperthyroidism and ophthalmopathy. TCRdb re-derived calls from the multiplex PCR reads in MiXCR, one entry per CDR3 protein. The sample lists about 620,000 distinct CDR3 sequences, around 15% occurring once. The sequenced material came from blood. The receptors shown here come from a woman between 25 and 40 years old with Graves' hyperthyroidism. Each CDR3 is given with its conserved first and last residue. A D gene is named only where the DNA matches it firmly. Not every row has a clone size; where given, it reads once, few, many or a size class.

TGTGCCAGCAGTTTTTTGAACAGCATTACAGATACGCAGTATTTT,CASSFLNSITDTQYF,NA,TRBJ2-3,NA,TRBV28
TGTGCCAGCAGCTTAGGGGGAGGACAGGGGACCTACGAGCAGTACTTC,CASSLGGGQGTYEQYF,TRBD1,TRBJ2-7,few,TRBV11-2
TGTGCCAGCAGCAAAGACCAGGGGACCGAGCAGTACTTC,CASSKDQGTEQYF,NA,TRBJ2-7,many,TRBV7-9
TGCGCCAGCAGCCAAGGACTAGCGGGAAGTTATTACGAGCAGTACTTC,CASSQGLAGSYYEQYF,TRBD2,TRBJ2-7,NA,TRBV4-1
TGTGCCAGCATGACTGACAATGAGCAGTTCTTC,CASMTDNEQFF,NA,TRBJ2-1,NA,TRBV3-1
TGTGCCAGCAGCTTAAGGGGTGACAAAAACATTCAGTACTTC,CASSLRGDKNIQYF,NA,TRBJ2-4,few,TRBV7-2
TGTGCCTTCAGTGCACAGGGAGACGGCTACACCTTC,CAFSAQGDGYTF,NA,TRBJ1-2,once,TRBV10-3
TGTGCCACCCGACCCGGGACTAGCGGACAAGCCTACAATGAGCAGTTCTTC,CATRPGTSGQAYNEQFF,TRBD2,TRBJ2-1,many,TRBV6-2/TRBV6-3
TGTGCCAGCAGCGTAGGAGAACAGTCCACTTACGAGCAGTACTTC,CASSVGEQSTYEQYF,NA,TRBJ2-7,NA,TRBV9
TGTGCCAGCAGTTTAATGCCCCTCCACGAGCAGTACTTC,CASSLMPLHEQYF,NA,TRBJ2-7,many,TRBV27
TGTGCCAGCAGCCGTGGGGGGACAGGGGCCTACAATGAGCAGTTCTTC,CASSRGGTGAYNEQFF,TRBD1,TRBJ2-1,NA,TRBV7-8
TGTGCCAGCAGCTTAGTAGTGCGGTCCGGGGAGCTGTTTTTT,CASSLVVRSGELFF,NA,TRBJ2-2,NA,TRBV7-2
TGTGCCAGCAGCCCCCAAACTAGCGGGAATAACAATGAGCAGTTCTTC,CASSPQTSGNNNEQFF,TRBD2,TRBJ2-1,few,TRBV13
TGTGCTAGTGGGAATCCACAGGGAGGACCTTTGAGCAATCAGCCCCAGCATTTT,CASGNPQGGPLSNQPQHF,NA,TRBJ1-5,few,TRBV12-5
TGTGCCAGCAGCCAAGGAGCCAGGGGCCCCGACTATGGCTACACCTTC,CASSQGARGPDYGYTF,NA,TRBJ1-2,NA,TRBV3-1
TGTGCCAGCAGCGTGGGACTTAAGAACACCGGGGAGCTGTTTTTT,CASSVGLKNTGELFF,NA,TRBJ2-2,many,TRBV2
TGTGCCAGCATTCAGCACACAGAGAACACCGGGGAGCTGTTTTTT,CASIQHTENTGELFF,NA,TRBJ2-2,few,TRBV6-1
TGTGCCAGCAAACAGGACAGGGGGAACACCGGGGAGCTGTTTTTT,CASKQDRGNTGELFF,TRBD1,TRBJ2-2,NA,TRBV11-2
TGTGCCAGCAGTTTTGGTCCGGAGCAGTACTTC,CASSFGPEQYF,NA,TRBJ2-7,many,TRBV12-3/TRBV12-4
TGTGCCTGGGGGACAGGACGCACCGGGGAGCTGTTTTTT,CAWGTGRTGELFF,TRBD1,TRBJ2-2,many,TRBV30
TGTGCCAGCAGCCCTCAAACCGGGATCGATACGCAGTATTTT,CASSPQTGIDTQYF,NA,TRBJ2-3,many,TRBV12-3/TRBV12-4
TGCAGCGTTCTAGAAAGGGTGACTAATGAAAAACTGTTTTTT,CSVLERVTNEKLFF,NA,TRBJ1-4,NA,TRBV29-1
TGTGCCAGCAGCTCTGGACTAGCGGGAGGGCTCGCAGATACGCAGTATTTT,CASSSGLAGGLADTQYF,TRBD2,TRBJ2-3,NA,TRBV7-3
TGTGCCAGCAGTCTTGCAGTCGGATATGGCTACACCTTC,CASSLAVGYGYTF,NA,TRBJ1-2,NA,TRBV27
TGTGCCAGCAGGGCGGATGGGGCCTACAATGAGCAGTTCTTC,CASRADGAYNEQFF,NA,TRBJ2-1,few,TRBV6-2/TRBV6-3
TGTGCCATCAGTGACTCCAGCTCCTACGAGCAGTACTTC,CAISDSSSYEQYF,NA,TRBJ2-7,few,TRBV13
TGTGCCAGCAGCGTAGACCCGGGAGGGCCAGATACGCAGTATTTT,CASSVDPGGPDTQYF,TRBD2,TRBJ2-3,few,TRBV9
TGTGCCAGCAGCGGGGGGGGGGACAACACTGAAGCTTTCTTT,CASSGGGDNTEAFF,NA,TRBJ1-1,few,TRBV9
TGTGCTAGTGGTTTGGTACAGGGTAGTTGGTACGAGCAGTACTTC,CASGLVQGSWYEQYF,NA,TRBJ2-7,many,TRBV12-5
TGCACCGCCTCGAGCGCGAGCTACACCTTC,CTASSASYTF,NA,TRBJ1-2,few,TRBV29-1
TGCAGTGCATGGTCGGATGAAGCTTTCTTT,CSAWSDEAFF,NA,TRBJ1-1,NA,TRBV20-1
TGTGCCAGCAGTTTATGGGGAGGGACCGCGCCCTACGAGCAGTACTTC,CASSLWGGTAPYEQYF,TRBD2,TRBJ2-7,NA,TRBV28
TGTGCCAGCAGTTCTCGACTCGGGGGCTACACCTTC,CASSSRLGGYTF,NA,TRBJ1-2,NA,TRBV27
TGTGCCAGCAGTTTAGGGTCAGGGCCACTCTACGAGCAGTACTTC,CASSLGSGPLYEQYF,NA,TRBJ2-7,NA,TRBV27
TGTGCCAGCAGTCGGACAGGGATCCACGAGCAGTACTTC,CASSRTGIHEQYF,TRBD1,TRBJ2-7,many,TRBV6-1
TGCAGTGCCAAGCAGCCGGGACTAGCGGGACTACCCGTATACAATGAGCAGTTCTTC,CSAKQPGLAGLPVYNEQFF,TRBD2,TRBJ2-1,many,TRBV20-1
TGCGCCAGCAGCTTGGTAGACAGTTACAATGAGCAGTTCTTC,CASSLVDSYNEQFF,NA,TRBJ2-1,many,TRBV5-1
TGTGCCAGCAGTGTAAGCGGTCTTGTCTACGAGCAGTACTTC,CASSVSGLVYEQYF,NA,TRBJ2-7,many,TRBV6-1
TGTGCCAGCAGCGTAGCTGGGGAGCGGGAGGTTCCCTACGAGCAGTACTTC,CASSVAGEREVPYEQYF,TRBD2,TRBJ2-7,NA,TRBV9
TGTGCCAGCAGCTTAGCGCTAGCGGGAGGGTTCTACGAGCAGTACTTC,CASSLALAGGFYEQYF,TRBD2,TRBJ2-7,many,TRBV11-2
TGTGCCAGCTCACCACAGGGGGTCACGGAGACCCAGTACTTC,CASSPQGVTETQYF,NA,TRBJ2-5,many,TRBV18
TGTGCCAGCAGTTTAAGCAGACAGTCCCACGAGCAGTACTTC,CASSLSRQSHEQYF,NA,TRBJ2-7,NA,TRBV27
TGTGCCACCAGTGAGTTCGAGACAGGGAAAGAGACCCAGTACTTC,CATSEFETGKETQYF,TRBD1,TRBJ2-5,few,TRBV24-1
TGTGCCAGCAGCCAAGATTCATGGACAGTTGGCACTGAAGCTTTCTTT,CASSQDSWTVGTEAFF,NA,TRBJ1-1,NA,TRBV4-2
TGTGCCAGCAGCCGGACTAGGAGCGGTACAGATACGCAGTATTTT,CASSRTRSGTDTQYF,TRBD2,TRBJ2-3,NA,TRBV7-2
TGTGCCAGCAGTTCCCCCCAGGGCAGTTATAGCAATCAGCCCCAGCATTTT,CASSSPQGSYSNQPQHF,NA,TRBJ1-5,few,TRBV28
TGTGCCAGCAGTTTAGAGGAGTCCAATACCTGGGGGCAAGAGACCCAGTACTTC,CASSLEESNTWGQETQYF,NA,TRBJ2-5,many,TRBV28
TGTGCCAGCAGTTTATCGGTCCGAGTCTCTGGAAACACCATATATTTT,CASSLSVRVSGNTIYF,NA,TRBJ1-3,NA,TRBV28
TGTGCCTGGAGTGCCTTGGGGGGGGTCTCCTACGAGCAGTACTTC,CAWSALGGVSYEQYF,TRBD2,TRBJ2-7,once,TRBV30